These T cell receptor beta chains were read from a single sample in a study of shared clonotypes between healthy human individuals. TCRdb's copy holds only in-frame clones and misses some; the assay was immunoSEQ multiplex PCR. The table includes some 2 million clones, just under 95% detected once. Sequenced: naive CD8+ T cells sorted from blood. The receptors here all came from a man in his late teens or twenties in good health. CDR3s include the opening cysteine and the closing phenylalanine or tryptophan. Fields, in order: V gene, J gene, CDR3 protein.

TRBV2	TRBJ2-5	CASSPGTGFQETQYF
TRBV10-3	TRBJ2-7	CAISGGAGNSYEQYF
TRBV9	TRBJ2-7	CASSVSGSLSEQYF
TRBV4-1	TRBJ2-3	CASSPKLGVSTDTQYF
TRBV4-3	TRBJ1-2	CASSPYRGLLDGYTF
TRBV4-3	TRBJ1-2	CASSHLEGIVGYGYTF
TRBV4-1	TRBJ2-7	CATKRVGESSYEQYF
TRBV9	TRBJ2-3	CASSVSHTDTQYF
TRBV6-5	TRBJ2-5	CASRRGAGETQYF
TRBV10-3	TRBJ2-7	CAISESTGPDEQYF
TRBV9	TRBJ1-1	CASSGGQNTEAFF
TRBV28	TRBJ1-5	CASSLFGAVPNQPQHF
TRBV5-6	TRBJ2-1	CASSSGGGNEQFF
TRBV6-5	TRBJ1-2	CASSYSTGERYYGYTF
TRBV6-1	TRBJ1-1	CASIKVDSLGAFF